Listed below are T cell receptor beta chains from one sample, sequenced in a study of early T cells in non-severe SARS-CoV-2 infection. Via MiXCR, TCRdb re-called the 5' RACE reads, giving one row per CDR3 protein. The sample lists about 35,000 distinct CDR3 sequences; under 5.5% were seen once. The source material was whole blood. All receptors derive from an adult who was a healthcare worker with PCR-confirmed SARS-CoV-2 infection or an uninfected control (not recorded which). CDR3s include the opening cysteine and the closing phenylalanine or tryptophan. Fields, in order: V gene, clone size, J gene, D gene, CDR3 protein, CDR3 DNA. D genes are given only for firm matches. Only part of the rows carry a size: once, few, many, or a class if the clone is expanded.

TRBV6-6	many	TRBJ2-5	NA	CASSYRLARETQYF	TGTGCCAGCAGTTACCGTCTAGCGCGGGAGACCCAGTACTTC
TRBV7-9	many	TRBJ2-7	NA	CASSPGQTTYEQYF	TGTGCCAGCAGCCCGGGACAAACTACCTACGAGCAGTACTTC
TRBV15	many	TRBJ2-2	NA	CATSRGLERGTGELFF	TGTGCCACCAGCAGAGGACTAGAAAGAGGAACCGGGGAGCTGTTTTTT
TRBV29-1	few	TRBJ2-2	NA	CSFSYFTGELFF	TGCAGCTTCTCGTATTTCACCGGGGAGCTGTTTTTT
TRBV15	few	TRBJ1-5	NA	CATSRTQDHQPQHF	TGTGCCACCAGCAGGACACAGGACCATCAGCCCCAGCATTTT
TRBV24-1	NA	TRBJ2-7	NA	CATSDPSRSYEQYF	TGTGCCACCAGTGACCCTAGCAGGTCCTACGAGCAGTACTTC
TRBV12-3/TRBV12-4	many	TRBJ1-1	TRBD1	CASSQRTGTAFF	TGTGCCAGCAGCCAACGGACAGGGACGGCTTTCTTT
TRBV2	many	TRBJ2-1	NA	CASSGRIEQFF	TGTGCCAGCAGTGGAAGGATTGAGCAGTTCTTC
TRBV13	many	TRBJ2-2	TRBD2	CAAGGDTGELFF	TGTGCAGCCGGGGGGGACACCGGGGAGCTGTTTTTT
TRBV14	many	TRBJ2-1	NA	CASSRGRRIDNNEQFF	TGTGCCAGCAGCCGAGGGAGGCGAATCGACAACAATGAGCAGTTCTTC
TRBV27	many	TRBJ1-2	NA	CASSLAGGIHGYTF	TGTGCCAGCAGTTTGGCGGGAGGGATCCATGGCTACACCTTC
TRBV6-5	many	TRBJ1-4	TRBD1	CASSSDRDGEKLFF	TGTGCCAGCAGTTCCGACAGGGACGGGGAAAAACTGTTTTTT
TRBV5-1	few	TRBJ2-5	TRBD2	CASSLGLAQETQYF	TGCGCCAGCAGCTTGGGACTAGCTCAAGAGACCCAGTACTTC
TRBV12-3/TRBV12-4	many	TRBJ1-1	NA	CASSLLPEFDPEAFF	TGTGCCAGCAGCCTCCTCCCGGAGTTTGACCCTGAAGCTTTCTTT
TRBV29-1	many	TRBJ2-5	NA	CSVGWGDETQYF	TGCAGCGTTGGTTGGGGTGACGAGACCCAGTACTTC
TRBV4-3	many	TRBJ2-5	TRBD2	CASSQGTSWETQYF	TGCGCCAGCAGTCAAGGGACTAGCTGGGAGACCCAGTACTTC
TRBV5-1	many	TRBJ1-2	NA	CASSLGGALSPNYGYTF	TGCGCCAGCAGCTTGGGAGGGGCTCTTTCCCCTAACTATGGCTACACCTTC
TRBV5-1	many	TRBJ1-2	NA	CASSLAEGAYGYTF	TGCGCCAGCAGCTTGGCAGAGGGAGCCTATGGCTACACCTTC
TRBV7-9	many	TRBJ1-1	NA	CASSLVSSRGIQGTEAFF	TGTGCCAGCAGCTTAGTCTCTAGTCGGGGGATTCAAGGCACTGAAGCTTTCTTT
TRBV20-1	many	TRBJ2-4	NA	CSAEGGNIQYF	TGCAGTGCTGAAGGGGGGAACATTCAGTACTTC
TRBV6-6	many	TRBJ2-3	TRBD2	CASSYRGGGADTQYF	TGTGCCAGCAGTTACCGGGGGGGAGGCGCAGATACGCAGTATTTT
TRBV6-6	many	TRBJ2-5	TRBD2	CASSYSNQRGFETQYF	TGTGCCAGCAGTTACTCGAATCAGCGGGGGTTTGAGACCCAGTACTTC
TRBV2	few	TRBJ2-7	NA	CASRTDSYEQYF	TGTGCCTCTCGGACAGATTCCTACGAGCAGTACTTC
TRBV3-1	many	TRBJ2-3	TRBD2	CASSRSGGGDTQYF	TGTGCCAGCAGCCGTAGCGGGGGAGGAGATACGCAGTATTTT
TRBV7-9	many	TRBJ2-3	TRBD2	CASRPGLAGLDTQYF	TGTGCCAGCAGACCTGGACTAGCGGGGCTGGATACGCAGTATTTT
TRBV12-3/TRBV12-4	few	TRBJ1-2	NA	CASTKHHYGYTF	TGTGCCAGCACTAAACACCACTATGGCTACACCTTC
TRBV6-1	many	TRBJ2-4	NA	CASSVTVGKNIQYF	TGTGCCAGCAGTGTAACAGTAGGGAAAAACATTCAGTACTTC
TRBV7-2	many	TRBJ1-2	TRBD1	CASSNRDRGINYGYTF	TGTGCCAGCAGCAACCGGGACAGGGGAATTAACTATGGCTACACCTTC
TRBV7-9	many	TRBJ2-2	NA	CASSTGELFF	TGTGCCAGCAGTACCGGGGAGCTGTTTTTT
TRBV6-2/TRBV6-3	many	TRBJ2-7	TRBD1	CASSYPPDRAYEQYF	TGTGCCAGCAGTTACCCCCCGGACAGGGCCTACGAGCAGTACTTC
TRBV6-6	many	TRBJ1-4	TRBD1	CASREIGQGFNEKLFF	TGTGCCAGCAGAGAGATCGGACAGGGGTTCAATGAAAAACTGTTTTTT
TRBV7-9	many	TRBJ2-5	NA	CASSWGPGTQYF	TGTGCCAGCAGCTGGGGGCCGGGGACCCAGTACTTC
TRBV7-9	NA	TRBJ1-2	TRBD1	CASSNTGEYGYTF	TGTGCCAGCAGCAACACAGGGGAGTATGGCTACACCTTC
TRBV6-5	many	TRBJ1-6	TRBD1	CASSPPRDRVNSPLHF	TGTGCCAGCAGTCCCCCCCGGGACAGGGTAAATTCACCCCTCCACTTT
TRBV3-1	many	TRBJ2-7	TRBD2	CASSSPPGLAAYEQYF	TGTGCCAGCAGCTCACCACCGGGACTAGCGGCCTACGAGCAGTACTTC
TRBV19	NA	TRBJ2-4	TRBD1	CASNQGASMDIQYF	TGTGCCAGTAATCAGGGGGCCTCCATGGACATTCAGTACTTC
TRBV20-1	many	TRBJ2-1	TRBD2	CSATSGTSNEQFF	TGCAGTGCAACCTCCGGGACTAGCAATGAGCAGTTCTTC
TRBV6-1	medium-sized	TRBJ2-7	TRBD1	CASTRQGDPTYEQYF	TGTGCCAGCACCCGACAGGGCGACCCCACCTACGAGCAGTACTTC
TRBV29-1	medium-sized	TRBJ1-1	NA	CSVEDQSLMNTEAFF	TGCAGCGTTGAAGATCAGTCACTCATGAACACTGAAGCTTTCTTT
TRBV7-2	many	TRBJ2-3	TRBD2	CASSLGGSGGTQYF	TGTGCCAGCAGCTTGGGAGGAAGCGGGGGAACGCAGTATTTT
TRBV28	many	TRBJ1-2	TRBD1	CASRTDSQGNYGYTF	TGTGCCAGCAGAACCGACTCACAGGGGAACTATGGCTACACCTTC
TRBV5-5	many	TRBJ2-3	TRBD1	CASSQKSSWTGGTDTQYF	TGTGCCAGCAGCCAAAAAAGTAGTTGGACAGGGGGCACAGATACGCAGTATTTT
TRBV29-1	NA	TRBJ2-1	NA	CSVEYLFDEQFF	TGCAGCGTTGAATACCTGTTTGATGAGCAGTTCTTC
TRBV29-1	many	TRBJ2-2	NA	CSVAGNTGELFF	TGCAGCGTTGCCGGGAACACCGGGGAGCTGTTTTTT
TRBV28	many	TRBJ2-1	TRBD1	CALLDRGRNNEQFF	TGTGCCCTTCTGGACAGGGGAAGAAACAATGAGCAGTTCTTC
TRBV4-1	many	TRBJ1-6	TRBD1	CASSEDRGSPLHF	TGCGCCAGCAGCGAAGACAGGGGTTCACCCCTCCACTTT
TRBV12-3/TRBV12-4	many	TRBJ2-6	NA	CASSRGGAGANVLTF	TGTGCCAGCAGTCGGGGAGGCGCTGGGGCCAACGTCCTGACTTTC
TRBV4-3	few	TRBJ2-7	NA	CASSQEVSSYEQYF	TGCGCCAGCAGCCAAGAAGTCAGCTCCTACGAGCAGTACTTC
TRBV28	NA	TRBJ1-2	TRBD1	CASSLGQGNYGYTF	TGTGCCAGCAGTTTAGGACAGGGGAACTATGGCTACACCTTC
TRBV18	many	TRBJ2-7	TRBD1	CASSETGREQYF	TGTGCCAGCTCAGAGACAGGGCGCGAGCAGTACTTC